The clone carrying this T cell receptor beta chain has more than one count but fewer than ten. The sample originates from a study of T-cell memory formation after mild COVID-19. This CDR3 region has 15 residues. CDR1 SNHLY and CDR2 FYNNEI come from the germline V gene. V lost 5 bases, J lost 2 bases, and 13 bases lay in between. Using its own MiXCR run on the 5' RACE reads, TCRdb lists one record per CDR3 protein. The sample includes about 500,000 distinct CDR3 sequences, roughly 21% of them seen just once. Sequencing was performed on PBMCs or a T cell subset sorted from them (not recorded which). This receptor was obtained from an adult woman who had mild COVID-19 (a few samples of this study predate the infection). Cell type and time point are not known. The J gene is TRBJ1-5, the V gene TRBV2, with no clear D. The CDR3, as DNA: TGTGCCAGCAGTAATCTCCAAGTCGGCAATCAGCCCCAGCATTTT. This encodes CASSNLQVGNQPQHF.